This T cell receptor beta chain came from a study of T cell responses to AZD1222 COVID-19 vaccine. The CDR3 length is 14 residues. Germline CDR1 MNHEY, CDR2 SVGEGT. V dropped 2 bases and J dropped 4 bases, with 11 bases sitting between them. The table came from immunoSEQ multiplex PCR; TCRdb's copy has only in-frame clones and leaves some out. Among 110,000 to 150,000 clones listed, 88% were seen once. Regarding this clone: The antigen is unknown.

Broader study findings: Rises in breadth and depth of Spike-specific TCRs came after two AZD1222 doses. In the spike-specific TCR repertoire, nearly half reportedly target unmutated variant regions.

The chain combines TRBV6-2 or TRBV6-3 with TRBJ1-2; D remains ambiguous. This clonotype originated in an adult in good health. This material consisted of peripheral blood, taken on day 0 of AZD1222 vaccination. The CDR3 coding sequence is TGTGCCAGCAGTTACGGTGATGGAGGCTATGGCTACACCTTC. This encodes CASSYGDGGYGYTF.